The clone carrying this T cell receptor (beta chain) has ten or more counts. These data belong to a study of read filtering for tumor transcriptome and immune sequencing. Overall study: Per sample, TCR-region reads ranged about 3.5 to 11 million by IR-seq, roughly 75 to 1,400 by RNA-seq.

From about 400 ng of RNA, a library with molecular barcoded alpha/delta and beta/gamma adaptors was made. TCRdb called the reads again in MiXCR, with one record for every CDR3 protein. The sample holds 90,000 to 95,000 distinct CDR3 sequences, 20% to 25% seen once. The CDR3 is 11 amino acids. Germline CDR1 SGHRS, CDR2 YFSETQ. The V gene lost 4 bases and the J gene lost 7 bases, with 8 bases spanning the gap. The clonotype originates from a donor aged 40 or over with multiple myeloma. This chain connects TRBV5-1 to TRBJ2-5, with D possibly TRBD2 on 5 matching bases. Sequencing was done on a sample of a population of CD138-negative cells sorted from bone marrow. Here the CDR3 reads CASSGEGTQYF. Written as DNA, the CDR3 is TGCGCCAGCAGCGGAGAGGGGACCCAGTACTTC.